The sequence of this T cell receptor (beta chain) was determined in a study of blood T cells in healthy people across ages. A sample-barcoded 5' primer and a J-beta primer mix were used in a second PCR of about 7 to 12 cycles. In TCRdb, the 5' RACE reads were re-called with MiXCR into one record per CDR3 protein. Of 1.5 million to 2 million distinct CDR3 sequences listed, 28% are singletons. This clonotype was recorded many times. What it binds is unknown. Overall study findings and caveats: Fewer expanded clones and more diversity marked long-lived versus aged donors.

V lost 5 bases to trimming and J lost 0 bases; unmatched junction nucleotides: 7. The germline CDR1 and CDR2 sequences are MNHNS and SASEGT. CDR3 length equals 16 residues. This rearrangement joins TRBV6-1 to TRBJ2-4; 7 bases agree with TRBD1. This receptor was taken from a woman between 25 and 40 years old in good health. The specimen sequenced was blood. The CDR3 region has the DNA TGTGCCAGCAGTCAAGGGACAGTTCTAGCCAAAAACATTCAGTACTTC. Translating it yields CASSQGTVLAKNIQYF.